The TCR beta chain under discussion was sequenced for a study of breast tumors, draining lymph nodes, adjacent tissues. General study results and limits: Data fit most tumor T cells coming from lymph node, expanding in tumor.

The lymph nodes were axillary draining lymph nodes from breast cancer patients. This CDR3 comprises 15 residues. The V and J ends lost 2 bases and 6 bases respectively, with 14 bases between them. This clonotype was detected a few times. Its target is not known. Each CDR3 protein is one row after TCRdb ran MiXCR on the multiplex PCR reads. The sample has around 100,000 distinct CDR3 sequences; roughly 20% are singletons. This receptor was identified in a female donor with breast cancer. Some clones in this sample may be carry-over from other donors' samples. The V and J genes are TRBV12-3 or TRBV12-4 and TRBJ1-5; no firm D call. The specimen sequenced was axillary lymph node tissue. In nucleotides, the CDR3 is TGTGCCAGCAGTTTAATGGCGGGGTTAGGTCAGCCCCAGCATTTT. Its protein product is CASSLMAGLGQPQHF.